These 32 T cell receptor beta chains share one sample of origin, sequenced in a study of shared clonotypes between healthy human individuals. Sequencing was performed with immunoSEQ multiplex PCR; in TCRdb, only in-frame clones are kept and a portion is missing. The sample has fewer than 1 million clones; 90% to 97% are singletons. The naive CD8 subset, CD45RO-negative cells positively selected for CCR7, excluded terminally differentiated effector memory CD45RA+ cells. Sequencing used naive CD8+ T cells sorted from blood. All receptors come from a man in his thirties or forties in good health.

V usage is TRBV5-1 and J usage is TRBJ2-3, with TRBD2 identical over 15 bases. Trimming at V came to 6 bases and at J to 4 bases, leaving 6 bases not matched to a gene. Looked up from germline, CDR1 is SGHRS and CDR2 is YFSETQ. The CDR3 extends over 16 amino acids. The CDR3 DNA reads TGCGCCAGCAACCTTCGGACTAGCGGGAGGGCAGATACGCAGTATTTT. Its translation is CASNLRTSGRADTQYF.

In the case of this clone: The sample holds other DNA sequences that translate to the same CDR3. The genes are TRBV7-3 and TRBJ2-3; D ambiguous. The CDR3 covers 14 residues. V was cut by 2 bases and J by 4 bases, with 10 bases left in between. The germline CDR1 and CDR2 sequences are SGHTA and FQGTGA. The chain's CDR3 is CASSLSGSPDTQYF. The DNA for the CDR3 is TGTGCCAGCAGCTTATCCGGCTCCCCAGATACGCAGTATTTT.

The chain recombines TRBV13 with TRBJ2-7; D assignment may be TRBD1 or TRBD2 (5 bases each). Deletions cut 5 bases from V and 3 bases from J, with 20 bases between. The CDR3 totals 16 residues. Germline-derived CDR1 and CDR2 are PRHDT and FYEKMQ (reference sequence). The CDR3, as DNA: TGTGCCAGCAGCCCCCGAGGGGCGGCCCCCGGCTACGAGCAGTACTTC. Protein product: CASSPRGAAPGYEQYF. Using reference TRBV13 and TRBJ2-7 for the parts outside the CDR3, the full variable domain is AAGVIQSPRHLIKEKRETATLKCYPIPRHDTVYWYQQGPGQDPQFLISFYEKMQSDKGSIPDRFSAQQFSDYHSELNMSSLELGDSALYFCASSPRGAAPGYEQYFGPGTRLTVT.

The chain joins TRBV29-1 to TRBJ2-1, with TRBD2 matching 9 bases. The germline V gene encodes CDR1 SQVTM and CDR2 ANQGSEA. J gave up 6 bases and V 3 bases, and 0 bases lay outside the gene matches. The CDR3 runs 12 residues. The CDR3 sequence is CSVETSGNEQFF. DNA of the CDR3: TGCAGCGTTGAGACTAGCGGCAATGAGCAGTTCTTC.

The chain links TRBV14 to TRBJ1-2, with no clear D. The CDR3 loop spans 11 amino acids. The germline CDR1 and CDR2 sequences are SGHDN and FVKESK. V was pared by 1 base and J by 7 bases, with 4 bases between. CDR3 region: CASSQGIGYTF. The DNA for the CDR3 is TGTGCCAGCAGCCAAGGAATTGGCTACACCTTC.

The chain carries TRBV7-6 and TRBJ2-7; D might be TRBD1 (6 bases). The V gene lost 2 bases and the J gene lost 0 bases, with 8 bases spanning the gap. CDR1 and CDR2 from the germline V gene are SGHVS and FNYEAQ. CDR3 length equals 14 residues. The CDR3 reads CASSLKDSSYEQYF. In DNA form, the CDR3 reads TGTGCCAGCAGCTTAAAGGACAGCTCCTACGAGCAGTACTTC.

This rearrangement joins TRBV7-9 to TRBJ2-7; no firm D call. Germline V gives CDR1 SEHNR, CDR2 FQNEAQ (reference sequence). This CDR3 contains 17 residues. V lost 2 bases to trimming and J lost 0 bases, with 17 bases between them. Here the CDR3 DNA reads TGTGCCAGCAGCTTACCTTCTACGGGTTTGAGCTCCTACGAGCAGTACTTC. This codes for CASSLPSTGLSSYEQYF.

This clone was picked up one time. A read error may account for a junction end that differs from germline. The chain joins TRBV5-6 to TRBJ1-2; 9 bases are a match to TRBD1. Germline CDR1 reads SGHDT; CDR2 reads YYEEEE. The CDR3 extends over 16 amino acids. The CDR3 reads CASLGTRPGQGRDFAF. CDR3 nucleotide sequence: TGTGCCAGCCTCGGAACGCGCCCGGGACAGGGACGAGATTTTGCCTTC.

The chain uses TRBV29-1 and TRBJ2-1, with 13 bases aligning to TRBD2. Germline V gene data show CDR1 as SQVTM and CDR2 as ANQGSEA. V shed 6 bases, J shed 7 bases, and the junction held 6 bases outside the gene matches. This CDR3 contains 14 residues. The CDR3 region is CSVRMGLAGNEQFF. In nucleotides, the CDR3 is TGCAGCGTCAGGATGGGACTAGCGGGAAATGAGCAGTTCTTC.

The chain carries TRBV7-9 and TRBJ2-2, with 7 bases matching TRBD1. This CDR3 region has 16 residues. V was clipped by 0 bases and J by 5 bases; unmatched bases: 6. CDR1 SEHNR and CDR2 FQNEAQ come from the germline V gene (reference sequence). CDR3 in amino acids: CASSLARQGGTGELFF. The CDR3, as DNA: TGTGCCAGCAGCTTAGCGCGACAGGGCGGGACCGGGGAGCTGTTTTTT.

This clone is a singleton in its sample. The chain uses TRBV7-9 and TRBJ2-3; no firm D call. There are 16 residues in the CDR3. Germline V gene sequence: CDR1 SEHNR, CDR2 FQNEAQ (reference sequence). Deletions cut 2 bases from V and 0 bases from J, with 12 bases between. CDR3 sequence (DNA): TGTGCCAGCAGCTTAATAATCGGTTCTAGCACAGATACGCAGTATTTT. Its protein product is CASSLIIGSSTDTQYF.

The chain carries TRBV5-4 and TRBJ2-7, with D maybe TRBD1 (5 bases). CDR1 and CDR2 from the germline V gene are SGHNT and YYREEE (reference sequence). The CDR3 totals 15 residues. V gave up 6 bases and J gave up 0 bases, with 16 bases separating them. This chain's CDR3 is CASTEWGVRSYEQYF. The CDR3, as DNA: TGTGCCAGCACCGAGTGGGGCGTCCGCTCCTACGAGCAGTACTTC.

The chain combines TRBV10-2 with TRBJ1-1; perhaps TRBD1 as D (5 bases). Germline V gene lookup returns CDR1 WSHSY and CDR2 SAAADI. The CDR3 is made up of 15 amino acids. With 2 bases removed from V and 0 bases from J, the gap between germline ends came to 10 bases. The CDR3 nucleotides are TGCGCCAGCAGTGAGGGACACAATATGAACACTGAAGCTTTCTTT. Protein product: CASSEGHNMNTEAFF.

CDR3 DNA sequence: TGTGCCAGCAGCTTAGGGAGGGGGACTGAAGCTTTCTTT. Its protein product is CASSLGRGTEAFF. V usage is TRBV11-2 and J usage is TRBJ1-1, with D possibly matching TRBD1 (6 bases). The CDR3 contains 13 residues. The V gene's germline CDR1 is SGHAT and CDR2 FQNNGV. V lost 1 base and J lost 5, with 8 bases in between.

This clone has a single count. The CDR3 loop reads CASSLHRTGLSNTEAFF. The CDR3 nucleotides read TGTGCCAGCAGCTTACACCGAACAGGGCTTTCGAACACTGAAGCTTTCTTT. The J gene is TRBJ1-1, the V gene TRBV7-9; D is possibly TRBD1 (6 bases). Per the germline V gene, CDR1 is SEHNR and CDR2 is FQNEAQ (reference sequence). The CDR3 totals 17 residues. Trimming removed 2 bases at V and 1 base at J, with 17 bases between.

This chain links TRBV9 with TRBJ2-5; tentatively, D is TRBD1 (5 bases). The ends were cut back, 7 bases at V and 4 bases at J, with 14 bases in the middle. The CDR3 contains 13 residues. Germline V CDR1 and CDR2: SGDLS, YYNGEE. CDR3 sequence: CASPVRDPETQYF. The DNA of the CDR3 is TGTGCCAGCCCCGTCAGGGATCCAGAGACCCAGTACTTC.

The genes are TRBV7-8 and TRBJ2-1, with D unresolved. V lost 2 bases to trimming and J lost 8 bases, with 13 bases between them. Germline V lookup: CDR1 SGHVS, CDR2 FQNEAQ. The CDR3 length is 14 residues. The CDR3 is CASSLWFLTDEQFF. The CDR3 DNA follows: TGTGCCAGCAGCTTATGGTTCCTAACCGATGAGCAGTTCTTC. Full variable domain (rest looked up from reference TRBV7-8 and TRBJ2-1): GAGVSQSPRYKVAKRGQDVALRCDPISGHVSLFWYQQALGQGPEFLTYFQNEAQLDKSGLPSDRFFAERPEGSVSTLKIQRTQQEDSAVYLCASSLWFLTDEQFFGPGTRLTVL.

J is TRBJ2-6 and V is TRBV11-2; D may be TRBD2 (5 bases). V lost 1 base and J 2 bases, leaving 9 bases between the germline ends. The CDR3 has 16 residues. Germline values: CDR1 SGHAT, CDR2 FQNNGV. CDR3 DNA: TGTGCCAGCAGCTTAGTGCTGAGGGCTGGGGCCAACGTCCTGACTTTC. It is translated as CASSLVLRAGANVLTF.

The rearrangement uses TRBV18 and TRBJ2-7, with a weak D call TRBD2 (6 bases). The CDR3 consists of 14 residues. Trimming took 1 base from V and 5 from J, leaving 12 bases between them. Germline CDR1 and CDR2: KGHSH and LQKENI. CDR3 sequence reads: CASSPRGAYNEQYF. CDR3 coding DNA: TGTGCCAGCTCACCACGCGGGGCTTATAACGAGCAGTACTTC.

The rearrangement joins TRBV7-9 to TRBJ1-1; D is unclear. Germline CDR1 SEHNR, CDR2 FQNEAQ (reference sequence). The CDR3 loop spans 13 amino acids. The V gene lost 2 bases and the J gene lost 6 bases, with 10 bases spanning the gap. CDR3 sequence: CASSLMGRSEAFF. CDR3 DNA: TGTGCCAGCAGCTTAATGGGCCGGTCTGAAGCTTTCTTT.

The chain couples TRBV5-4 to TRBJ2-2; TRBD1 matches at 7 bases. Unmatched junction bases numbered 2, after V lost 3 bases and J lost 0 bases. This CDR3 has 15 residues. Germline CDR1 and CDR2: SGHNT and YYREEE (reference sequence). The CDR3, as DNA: TGTGCCAGCAGCTCGGACAGGTCGAACACCGGGGAGCTGTTTTTT. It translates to CASSSDRSNTGELFF.

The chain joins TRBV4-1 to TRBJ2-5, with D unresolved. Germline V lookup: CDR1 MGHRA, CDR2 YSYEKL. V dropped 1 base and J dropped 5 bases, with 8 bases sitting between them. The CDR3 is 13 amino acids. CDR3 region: CASSQGTFETQYF. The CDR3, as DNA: TGCGCCAGCAGCCAAGGGACGTTTGAGACCCAGTACTTC.

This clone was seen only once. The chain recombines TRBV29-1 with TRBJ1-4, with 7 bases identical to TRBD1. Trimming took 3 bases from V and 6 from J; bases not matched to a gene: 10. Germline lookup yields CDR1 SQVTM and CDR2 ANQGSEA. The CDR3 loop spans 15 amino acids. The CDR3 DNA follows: TGCAGCGTTGACAACAGGGGAATGGGGGATGAAAAACTGTTTTTT. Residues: CSVDNRGMGDEKLFF.

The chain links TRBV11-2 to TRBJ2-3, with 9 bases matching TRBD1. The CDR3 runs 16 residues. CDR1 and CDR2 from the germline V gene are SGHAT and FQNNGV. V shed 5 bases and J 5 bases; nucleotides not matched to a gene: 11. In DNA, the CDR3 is TGTGCCAGCAGCCCAACAAGGGACAGGGAATTAGATACGCAGTATTTT. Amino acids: CASSPTRDRELDTQYF.

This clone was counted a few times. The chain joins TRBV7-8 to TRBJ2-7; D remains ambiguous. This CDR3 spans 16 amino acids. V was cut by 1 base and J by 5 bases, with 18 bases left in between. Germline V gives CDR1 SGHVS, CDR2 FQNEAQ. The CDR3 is CASSLDRKFRVNEQYF. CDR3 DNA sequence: TGTGCCAGCAGCTTAGATCGAAAATTCCGCGTGAACGAGCAGTACTTC.

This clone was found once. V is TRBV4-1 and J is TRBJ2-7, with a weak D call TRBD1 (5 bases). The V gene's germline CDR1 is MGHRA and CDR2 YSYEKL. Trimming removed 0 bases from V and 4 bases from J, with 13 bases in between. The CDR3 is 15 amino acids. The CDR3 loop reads CASSQESGPRYEQYF. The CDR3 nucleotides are TGCGCCAGCAGCCAAGAATCAGGGCCACGGTACGAGCAGTACTTC.

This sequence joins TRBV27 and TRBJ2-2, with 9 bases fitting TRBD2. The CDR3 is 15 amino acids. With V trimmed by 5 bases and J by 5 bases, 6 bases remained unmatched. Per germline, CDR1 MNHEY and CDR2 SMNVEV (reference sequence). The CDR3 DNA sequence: TGTGCCAGCAGTACCGGGACTAGCAGTACCGGGGAGCTGTTTTTT. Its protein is CASSTGTSSTGELFF.

CDR3 sequence (DNA): TGTGCCAGCAGCTTGGACACTGGGGGCTACACCTTC. It specifies CASSLDTGGYTF. The chain is built from TRBV5-4 and TRBJ1-2; D is ambiguous. Per germline, CDR1 SGHNT and CDR2 YYREEE (reference sequence). V was cut by 0 bases and J by 8 bases, with 8 bases left in between. The CDR3 spans 12 residues.

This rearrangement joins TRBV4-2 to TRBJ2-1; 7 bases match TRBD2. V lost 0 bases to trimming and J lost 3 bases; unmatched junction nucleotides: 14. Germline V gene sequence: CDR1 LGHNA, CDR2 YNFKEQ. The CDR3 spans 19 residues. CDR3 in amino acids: CASSQDFAGVSRNYNEQFF. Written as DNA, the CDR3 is TGTGCCAGCAGCCAAGATTTCGCGGGAGTGAGCAGAAACTACAATGAGCAGTTCTTC.

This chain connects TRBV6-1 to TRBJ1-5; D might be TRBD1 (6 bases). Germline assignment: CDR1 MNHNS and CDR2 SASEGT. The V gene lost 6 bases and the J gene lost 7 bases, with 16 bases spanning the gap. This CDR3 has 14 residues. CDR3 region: CASSLTGQSQPQHF. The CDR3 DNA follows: TGTGCCAGCAGCCTCACCGGACAGTCCCAGCCCCAGCATTTT.

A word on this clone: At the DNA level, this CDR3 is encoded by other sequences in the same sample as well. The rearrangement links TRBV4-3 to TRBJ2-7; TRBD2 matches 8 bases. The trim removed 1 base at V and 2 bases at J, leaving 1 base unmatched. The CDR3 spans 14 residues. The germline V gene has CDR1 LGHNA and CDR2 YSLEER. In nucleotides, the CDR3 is TGCGCCAGCAGCCAAGGAGCGGGAGCCTACGAGCAGTACTTC. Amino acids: CASSQGAGAYEQYF.

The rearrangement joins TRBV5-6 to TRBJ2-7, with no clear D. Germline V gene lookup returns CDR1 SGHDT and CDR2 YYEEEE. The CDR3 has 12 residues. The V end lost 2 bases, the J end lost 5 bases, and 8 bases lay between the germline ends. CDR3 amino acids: CASSFMTDEQYF. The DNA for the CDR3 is TGTGCCAGCAGCTTTATGACGGACGAGCAGTACTTC.